Following are 7 T cell receptor beta chains from one sample sequenced in a study of post-analysis software for immune sequencing data (dated by TCRdb to between 2014 and 2017). The library was produced with PCR. The instrument given in TCRdb is Illumina HiSeq 2500. Unique molecular identifiers were incorporated into TCR beta cDNA libraries to reduce PCR and sequencing biases. TCRdb redid the processing of the public reads, applying fastp at Q25 and MiXCR, and retained in-frame beta chains. CDR3 protein duplicates are merged, each entry listing the most common genes and DNA. The sample data list some 370,000 distinct CDR3 sequences, and about a third of these were observed just once. The ten largest account for roughly 12% of the sample. No antigen has been assigned to these receptors. The investigation overall reported the following: Patients showed significantly higher frequencies than controls for about five TRBV segments, among them TRBV5-6, TRBV5-1 and TRBV20-1.

The sequencing input was blood. These receptors were taken from a girl between 10 and 17 years old with multiple sclerosis.

The chain links TRBV6-2 or TRBV6-3 to TRBJ2-2; TRBD1 matches at 11 bases. This CDR3 comprises 18 residues. V lost 8 bases and J lost 3; bases outside the gene matches: 14. Germline V gene lookup returns CDR1 MNHEY and CDR2 SVGEGT. DNA of the CDR3: TGTGCCAGCGCCTCTATTGGACAGGGGGCAATTTACACCGGGGAGCTGTTTTTT. Protein sequence: CASASIGQGAIYTGELFF.

V and J are TRBV2 and TRBJ2-3, with D perhaps matching TRBD2 (6 bases). The CDR3 spans 16 residues. The V gene's germline CDR1 is SNHLY and CDR2 FYNNEI. Trimming cost V 6 bases and J 6 bases, with 22 bases left between them. Here the CDR3 DNA reads TGTGCCAGCAGCCCTAGACTAGAAGGGCTTACGGATACGCAGTATTTT. It encodes CASSPRLEGLTDTQYF.

Note on this clonotype: A much larger clone lies a single base off, so this may be a read error. This chain connects TRBV13 to TRBJ2-1, with D possibly matching TRBD2 (6 bases). The ends were cut back, 7 bases at V and 6 bases at J, with 13 bases in the middle. This CDR3 region has 13 residues. The germline gives CDR1 PRHDT, CDR2 FYEKMQ (reference sequence). The CDR3 bases are TGTGCCAGCAACCCCGAGACTAGCAATGAGCAGTTCTTC. Protein sequence: CASNPETSNEQFF.

This clonotype was seen a few times. The V gene is TRBV5-6, the J gene TRBJ2-7; no clear D gene. The CDR3 is 15 residues long. The V and J ends lost 2 bases and 4 bases respectively, with 16 bases between them. CDR1 is SGHDT and CDR2 is YYEEEE in the germline V gene. CDR3 amino acids: CASSFEYNGFYEQYF. CDR3 DNA sequence: TGTGCCAGCAGCTTCGAGTATAACGGGTTTTACGAGCAGTACTTC.

The gene calls are TRBV14 and TRBJ2-7; the D gene could be TRBD1 or TRBD2 (6 bases each). With 4 bases removed from V and 12 bases from J, the gap between germline ends came to 16 bases. CDR3 length: 12 amino acids. The V gene's germline CDR1 is SGHDN and CDR2 FVKESK. The CDR3 region is CASSLSSGGLYF. The CDR3 DNA follows: TGTGCCAGCAGCCTCTCCTCCGGGGGCCTGTACTTC.

This clonotype was counted a few times. The CDR3, as DNA: TGTGCCAGCAGTTCCTGGGACAGGGCAAGCGATGGCTACACCTTC. It translates to CASSSWDRASDGYTF. The chain carries TRBV6-5 and TRBJ1-2, with TRBD1 matching 9 bases. CDR1 is MNHEY and CDR2 is SVGAGI in the germline V gene. V shed 4 bases, J shed 6 bases, and the junction held 9 bases outside the gene matches. CDR3 length: 15 residues.

This chain links TRBV5-5 with TRBJ1-2; D is undetermined. This CDR3 region has 14 residues. Trimming stripped 2 bases from V and 5 bases from J, with 13 bases between. The germline V gene encodes CDR1 SGHKS and CDR2 YYEKEE (reference sequence). As DNA, the CDR3 is TGTGCCAGCAGCTTCGACCCGGGCGCGTATGGCTACACCTTC. This gives the protein CASSFDPGAYGYTF.